This TCR beta chain is from a study of T cell responses to AZD1222 COVID-19 vaccine. Study-wide context: Timing groups of about 4 and about 12 weeks for second doses were pooled.

Overall study results and limits: Spike-specific TCR breadth and depth grew following two AZD1222 doses. Spike-spanning, vaccine-associated CD4 TCRs were dominant at 160-218 and 743-854.

A remark on this clone: As yet, its antigen is unknown.

Sequencing used immunoSEQ multiplex PCR; TCRdb keeps in-frame clones, though not all of them. The sample holds approximately 70,000 clones; approximately 80% are singletons and the top ten take 5% to 6%. The CDR3 contains 16 residues. CDR1 is SGHRS, CDR2 YFSETQ, per germline. The V and J ends lost 0 bases and 1 base, in that order; junction bases with no gene match: 3. The rearrangement joins TRBV5-1 to TRBJ2-7; 11 positions match TRBD2. The sequence was obtained from an adult in good health. The source was peripheral blood, collected on day 0 of AZD1222 vaccination. CDR3 bases: TGCGCCAGCAGCTTGGGCCTAGCGGGGGGATCCTACGAGCAGTACTTC. Amino acids: CASSLGLAGGSYEQYF.